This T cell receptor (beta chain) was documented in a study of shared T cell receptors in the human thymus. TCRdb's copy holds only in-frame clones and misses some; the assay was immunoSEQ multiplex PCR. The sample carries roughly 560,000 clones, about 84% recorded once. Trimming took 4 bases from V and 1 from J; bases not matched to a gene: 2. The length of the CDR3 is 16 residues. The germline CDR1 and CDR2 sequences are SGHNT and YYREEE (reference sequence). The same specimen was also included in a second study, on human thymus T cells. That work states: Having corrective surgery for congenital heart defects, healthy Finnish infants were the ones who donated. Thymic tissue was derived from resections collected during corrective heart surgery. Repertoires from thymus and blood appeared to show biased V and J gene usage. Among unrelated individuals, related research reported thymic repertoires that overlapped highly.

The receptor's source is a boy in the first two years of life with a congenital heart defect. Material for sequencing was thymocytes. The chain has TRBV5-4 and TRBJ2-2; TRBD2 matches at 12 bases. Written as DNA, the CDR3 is TGTGCCAGCAGCCGACTAGCGGGAGAGAACACCGGGGAGCTGTTTTTT. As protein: CASSRLAGENTGELFF. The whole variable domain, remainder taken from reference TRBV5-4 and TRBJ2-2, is ETGVTQSPTHLIKTRGQQVTLRCSSQSGHNTVSWYQQALGQGPQFIFQYYREEENGRGNFPPRFSGLQFPNYSSELNVNALELDDSALYLCASSRLAGENTGELFFGEGSRLTVL.